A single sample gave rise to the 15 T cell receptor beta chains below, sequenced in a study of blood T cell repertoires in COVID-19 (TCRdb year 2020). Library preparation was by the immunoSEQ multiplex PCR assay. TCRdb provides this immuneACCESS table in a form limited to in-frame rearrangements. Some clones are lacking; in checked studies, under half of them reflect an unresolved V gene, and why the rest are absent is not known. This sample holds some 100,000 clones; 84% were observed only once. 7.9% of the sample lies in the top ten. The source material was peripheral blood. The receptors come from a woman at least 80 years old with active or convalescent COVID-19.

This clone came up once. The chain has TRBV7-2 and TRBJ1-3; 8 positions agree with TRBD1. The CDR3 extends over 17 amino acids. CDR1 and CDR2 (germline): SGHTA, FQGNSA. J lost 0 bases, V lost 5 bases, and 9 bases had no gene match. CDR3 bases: TGTGCCAGCAGCGCGCGGGACAGGCCCCGCTCTGGAAACACCATATATTTT. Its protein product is CASSARDRPRSGNTIYF.

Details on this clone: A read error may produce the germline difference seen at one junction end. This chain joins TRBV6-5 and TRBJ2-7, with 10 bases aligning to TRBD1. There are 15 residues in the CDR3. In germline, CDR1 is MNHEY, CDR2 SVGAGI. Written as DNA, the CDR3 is TGTGCCAGCAGAGCCGGGACAGGGGCAAAGTACGGGCAGTACTTC. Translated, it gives CASRAGTGAKYGQYF.

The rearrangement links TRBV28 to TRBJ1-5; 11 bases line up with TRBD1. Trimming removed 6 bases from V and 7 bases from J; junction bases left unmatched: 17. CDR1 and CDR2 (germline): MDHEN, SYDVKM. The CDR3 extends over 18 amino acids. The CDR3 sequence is CASRDGTGGKGQWQPQHF. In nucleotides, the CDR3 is TGTGCCAGCAGAGACGGGACAGGGGGAAAAGGCCAATGGCAGCCCCAGCATTTT.

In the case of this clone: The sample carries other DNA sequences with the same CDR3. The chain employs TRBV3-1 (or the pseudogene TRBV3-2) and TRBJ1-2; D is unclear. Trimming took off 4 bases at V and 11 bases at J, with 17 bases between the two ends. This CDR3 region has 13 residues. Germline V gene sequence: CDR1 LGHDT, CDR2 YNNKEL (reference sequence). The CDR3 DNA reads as TGTGCCAGCAGCCCTCGATTCGGAGCCGGTTACACCTTC. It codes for CASSPRFGAGYTF.

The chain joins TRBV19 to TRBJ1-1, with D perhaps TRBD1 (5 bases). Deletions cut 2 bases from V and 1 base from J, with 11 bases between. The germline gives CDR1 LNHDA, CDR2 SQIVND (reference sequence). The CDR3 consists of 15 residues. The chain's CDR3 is CASSIPRQGNTEAFF. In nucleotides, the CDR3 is TGTGCCAGTAGTATACCCCGGCAGGGGAACACTGAAGCTTTCTTT.

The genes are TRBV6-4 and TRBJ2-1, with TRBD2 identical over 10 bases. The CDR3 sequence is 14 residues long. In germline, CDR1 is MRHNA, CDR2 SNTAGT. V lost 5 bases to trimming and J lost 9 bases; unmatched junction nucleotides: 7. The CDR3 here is CASSKSGRALEQFF. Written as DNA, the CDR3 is TGTGCCAGCAGTAAAAGCGGGAGGGCTCTTGAGCAGTTCTTC.

DNA for the CDR3: TGTGCCAGCAGCCAAGATGGGAAGGCGGGAGAGACCCAGTACTTC. The encoded protein is CASSQDGKAGETQYF. The chain couples TRBV4-2 to TRBJ2-5, with D perhaps TRBD2 (5 bases). V was cut by 0 bases and J by 4 bases, with 12 bases left in between. The CDR3 totals 15 residues. Germline V gene lookup returns CDR1 LGHNA and CDR2 YNFKEQ.

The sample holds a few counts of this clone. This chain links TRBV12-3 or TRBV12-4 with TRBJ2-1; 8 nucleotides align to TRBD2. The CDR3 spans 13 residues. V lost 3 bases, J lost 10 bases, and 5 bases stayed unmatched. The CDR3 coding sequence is TGTGCCAGCAGTTTGACTAGCGCCCTCGAGCAGTTCTTC. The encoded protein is CASSLTSALEQFF.

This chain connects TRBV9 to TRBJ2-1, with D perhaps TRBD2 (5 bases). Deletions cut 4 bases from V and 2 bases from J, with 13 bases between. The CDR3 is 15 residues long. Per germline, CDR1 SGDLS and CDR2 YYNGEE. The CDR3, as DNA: TGTGCCAGCAGCAAGGGCGAGGGAACCTACAATGAGCAGTTCTTC. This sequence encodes CASSKGEGTYNEQFF.

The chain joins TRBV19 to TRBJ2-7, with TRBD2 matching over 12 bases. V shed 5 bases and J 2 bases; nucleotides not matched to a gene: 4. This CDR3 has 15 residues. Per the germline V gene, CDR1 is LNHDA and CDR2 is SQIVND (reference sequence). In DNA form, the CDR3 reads TGTGCCAGTAGTCCACTAGCGGGAGGAGCCTACGAGCAGTACTTC. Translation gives CASSPLAGGAYEQYF.

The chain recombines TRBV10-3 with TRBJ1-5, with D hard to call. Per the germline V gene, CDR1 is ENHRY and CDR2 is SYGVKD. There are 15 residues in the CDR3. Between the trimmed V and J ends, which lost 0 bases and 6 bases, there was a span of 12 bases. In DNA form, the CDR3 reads TGTGCCATCAGTGAGTCGACGGGGTCCGGTCAGCCCCAGCATTTT. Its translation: CAISESTGSGQPQHF.

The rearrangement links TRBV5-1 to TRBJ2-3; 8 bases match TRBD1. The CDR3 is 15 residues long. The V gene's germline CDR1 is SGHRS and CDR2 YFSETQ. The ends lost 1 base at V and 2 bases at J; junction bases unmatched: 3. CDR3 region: CASSLWGQATDTQYF. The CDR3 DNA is TGCGCCAGCAGCTTGTGGGGACAGGCCACAGATACGCAGTATTTT. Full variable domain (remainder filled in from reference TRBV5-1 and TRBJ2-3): KAGVTQTPRYLIKTRGQQVTLSCSPISGHRSVSWYQQTPGQGLQFLFEYFSETQRNKGNFPGRFSGRQFSNSRSEMNVSTLELGDSALYLCASSLWGQATDTQYFGPGTRLTVL.

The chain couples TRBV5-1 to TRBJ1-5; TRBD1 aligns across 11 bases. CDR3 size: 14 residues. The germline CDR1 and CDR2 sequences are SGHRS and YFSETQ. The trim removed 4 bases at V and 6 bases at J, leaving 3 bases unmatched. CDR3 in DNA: TGCGCCAGCAGCCAGGGGACAGGGGGTCAGCCCCAGCATTTT. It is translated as CASSQGTGGQPQHF.

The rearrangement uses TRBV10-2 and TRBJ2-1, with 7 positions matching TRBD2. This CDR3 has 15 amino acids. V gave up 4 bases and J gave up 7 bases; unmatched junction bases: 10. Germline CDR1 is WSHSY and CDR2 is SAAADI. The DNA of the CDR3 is TGCGCCAGCAGTGTGATTGGCGGGAGTGGAAATGAGCAGTTCTTC. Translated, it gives CASSVIGGSGNEQFF.

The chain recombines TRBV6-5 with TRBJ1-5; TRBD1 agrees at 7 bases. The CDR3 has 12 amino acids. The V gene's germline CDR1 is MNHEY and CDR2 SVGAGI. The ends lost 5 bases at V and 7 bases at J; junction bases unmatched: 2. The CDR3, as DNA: TGTGCCAGCAGTCGACAGGGACAGCCCCAGCATTTT. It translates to CASSRQGQPQHF.